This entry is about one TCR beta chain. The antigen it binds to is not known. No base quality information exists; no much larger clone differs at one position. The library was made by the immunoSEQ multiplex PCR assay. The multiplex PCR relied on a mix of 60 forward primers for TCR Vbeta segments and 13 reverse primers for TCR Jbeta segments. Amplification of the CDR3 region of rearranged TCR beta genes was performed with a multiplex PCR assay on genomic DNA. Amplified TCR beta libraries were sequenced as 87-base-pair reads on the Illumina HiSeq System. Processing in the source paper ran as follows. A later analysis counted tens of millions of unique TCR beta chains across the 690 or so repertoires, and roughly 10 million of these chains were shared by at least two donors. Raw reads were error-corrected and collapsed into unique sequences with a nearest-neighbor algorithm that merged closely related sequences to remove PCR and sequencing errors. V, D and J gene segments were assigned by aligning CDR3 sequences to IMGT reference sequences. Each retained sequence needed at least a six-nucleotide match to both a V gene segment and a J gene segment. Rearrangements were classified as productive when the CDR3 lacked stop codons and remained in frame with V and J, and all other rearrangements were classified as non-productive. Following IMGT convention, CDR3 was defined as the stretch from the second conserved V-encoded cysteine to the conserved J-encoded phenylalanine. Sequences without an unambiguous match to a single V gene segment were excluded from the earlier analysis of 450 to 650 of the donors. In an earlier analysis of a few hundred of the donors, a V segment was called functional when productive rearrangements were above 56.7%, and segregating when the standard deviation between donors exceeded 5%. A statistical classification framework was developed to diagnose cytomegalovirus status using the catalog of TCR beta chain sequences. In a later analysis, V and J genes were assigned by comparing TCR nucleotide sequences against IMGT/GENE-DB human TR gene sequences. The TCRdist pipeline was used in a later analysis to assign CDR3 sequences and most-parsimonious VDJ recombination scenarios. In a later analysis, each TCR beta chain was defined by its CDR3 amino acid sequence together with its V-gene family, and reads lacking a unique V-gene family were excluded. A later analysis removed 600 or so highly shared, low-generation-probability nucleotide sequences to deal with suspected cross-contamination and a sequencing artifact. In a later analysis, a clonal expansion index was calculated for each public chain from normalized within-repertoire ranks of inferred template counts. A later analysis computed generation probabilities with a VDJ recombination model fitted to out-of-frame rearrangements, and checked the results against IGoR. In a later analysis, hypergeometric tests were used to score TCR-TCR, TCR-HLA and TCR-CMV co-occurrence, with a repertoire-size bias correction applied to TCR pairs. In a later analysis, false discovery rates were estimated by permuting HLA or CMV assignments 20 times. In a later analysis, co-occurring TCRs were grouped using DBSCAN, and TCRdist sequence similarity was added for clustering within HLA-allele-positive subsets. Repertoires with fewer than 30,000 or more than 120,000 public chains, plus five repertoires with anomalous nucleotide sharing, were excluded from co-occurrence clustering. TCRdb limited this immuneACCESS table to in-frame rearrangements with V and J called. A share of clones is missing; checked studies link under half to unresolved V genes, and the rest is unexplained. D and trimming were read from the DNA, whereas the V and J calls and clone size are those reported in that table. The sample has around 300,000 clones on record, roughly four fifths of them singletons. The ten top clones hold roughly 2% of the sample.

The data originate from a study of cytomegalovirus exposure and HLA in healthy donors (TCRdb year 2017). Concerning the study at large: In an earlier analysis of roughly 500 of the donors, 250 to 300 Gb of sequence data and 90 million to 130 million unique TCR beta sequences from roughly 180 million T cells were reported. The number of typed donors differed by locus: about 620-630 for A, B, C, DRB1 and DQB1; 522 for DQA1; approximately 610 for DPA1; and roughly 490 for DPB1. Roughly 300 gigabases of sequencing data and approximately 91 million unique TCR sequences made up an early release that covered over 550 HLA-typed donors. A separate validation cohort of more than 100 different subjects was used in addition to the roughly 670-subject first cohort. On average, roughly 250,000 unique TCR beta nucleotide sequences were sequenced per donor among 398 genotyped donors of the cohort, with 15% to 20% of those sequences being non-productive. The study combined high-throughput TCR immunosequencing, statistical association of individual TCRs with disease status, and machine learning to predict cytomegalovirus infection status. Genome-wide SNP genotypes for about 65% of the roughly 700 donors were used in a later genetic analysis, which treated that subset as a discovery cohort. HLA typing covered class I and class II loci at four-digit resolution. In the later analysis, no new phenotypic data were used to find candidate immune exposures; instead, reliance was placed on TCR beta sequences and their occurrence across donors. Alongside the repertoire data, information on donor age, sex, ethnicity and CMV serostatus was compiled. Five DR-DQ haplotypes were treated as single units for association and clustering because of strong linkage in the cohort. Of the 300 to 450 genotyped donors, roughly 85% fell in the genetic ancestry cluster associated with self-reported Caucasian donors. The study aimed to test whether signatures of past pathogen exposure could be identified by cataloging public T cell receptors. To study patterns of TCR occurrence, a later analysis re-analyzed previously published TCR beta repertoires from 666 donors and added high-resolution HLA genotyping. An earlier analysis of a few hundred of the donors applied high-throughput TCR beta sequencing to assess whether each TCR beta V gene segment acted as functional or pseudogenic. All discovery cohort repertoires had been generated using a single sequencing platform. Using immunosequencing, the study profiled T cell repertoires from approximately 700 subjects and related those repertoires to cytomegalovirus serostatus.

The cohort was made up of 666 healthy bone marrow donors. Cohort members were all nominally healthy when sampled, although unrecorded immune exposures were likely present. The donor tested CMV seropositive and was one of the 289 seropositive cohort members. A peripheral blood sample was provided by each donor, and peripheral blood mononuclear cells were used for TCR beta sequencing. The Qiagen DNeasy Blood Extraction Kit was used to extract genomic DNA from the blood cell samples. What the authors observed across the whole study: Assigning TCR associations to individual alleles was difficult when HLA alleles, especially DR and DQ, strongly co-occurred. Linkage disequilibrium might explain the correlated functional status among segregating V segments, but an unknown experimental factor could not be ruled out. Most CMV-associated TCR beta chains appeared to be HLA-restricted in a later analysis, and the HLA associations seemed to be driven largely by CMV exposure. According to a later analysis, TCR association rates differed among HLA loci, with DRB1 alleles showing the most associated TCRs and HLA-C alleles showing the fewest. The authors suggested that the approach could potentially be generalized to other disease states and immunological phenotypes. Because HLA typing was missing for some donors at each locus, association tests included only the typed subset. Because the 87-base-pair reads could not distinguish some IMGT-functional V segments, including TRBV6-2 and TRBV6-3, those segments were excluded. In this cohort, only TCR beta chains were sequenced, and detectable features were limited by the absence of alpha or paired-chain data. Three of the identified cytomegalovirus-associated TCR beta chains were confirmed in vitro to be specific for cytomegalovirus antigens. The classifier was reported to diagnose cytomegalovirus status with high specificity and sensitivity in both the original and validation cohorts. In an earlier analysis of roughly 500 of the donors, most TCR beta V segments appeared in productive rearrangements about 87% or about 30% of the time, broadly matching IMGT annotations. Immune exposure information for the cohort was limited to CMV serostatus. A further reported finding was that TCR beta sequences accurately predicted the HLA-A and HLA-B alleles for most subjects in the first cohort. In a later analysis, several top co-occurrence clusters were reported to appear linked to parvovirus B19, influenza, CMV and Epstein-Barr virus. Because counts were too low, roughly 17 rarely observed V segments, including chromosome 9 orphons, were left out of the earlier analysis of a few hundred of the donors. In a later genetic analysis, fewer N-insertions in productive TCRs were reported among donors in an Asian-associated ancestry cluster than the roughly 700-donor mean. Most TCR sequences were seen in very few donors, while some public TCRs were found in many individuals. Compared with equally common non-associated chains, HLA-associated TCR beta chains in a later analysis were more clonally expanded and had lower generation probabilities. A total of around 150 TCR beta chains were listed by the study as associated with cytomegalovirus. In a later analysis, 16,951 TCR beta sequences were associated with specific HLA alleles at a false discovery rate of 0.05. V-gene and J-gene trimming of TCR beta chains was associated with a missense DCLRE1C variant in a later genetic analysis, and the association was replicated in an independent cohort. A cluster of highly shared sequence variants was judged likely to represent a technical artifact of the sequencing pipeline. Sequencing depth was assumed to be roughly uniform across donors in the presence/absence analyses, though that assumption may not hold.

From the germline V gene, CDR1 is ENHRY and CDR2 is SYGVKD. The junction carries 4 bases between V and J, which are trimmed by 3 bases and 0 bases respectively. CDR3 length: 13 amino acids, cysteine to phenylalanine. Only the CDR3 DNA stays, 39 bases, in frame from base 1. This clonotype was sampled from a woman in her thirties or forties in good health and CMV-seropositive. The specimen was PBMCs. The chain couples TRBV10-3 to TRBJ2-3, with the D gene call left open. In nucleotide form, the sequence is TGTGCCATCAGTGACCGGAGCACAGATACGCAGTATTTT. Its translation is CAISDRSTDTQYF.